This is a list of T cell receptor beta chains from one sample in a study of response to subunit inactivated influenza vaccine. One entry per CDR3 protein, called by TCRdb with MiXCR from the RT-PCR reads. The sample yields roughly 710,000 distinct CDR3 sequences, 14% seen once. This sample comprised PBMCs from blood, obtained roughly 15 days before vaccination. All receptors derive from a man aged 50 or older who received an inactivated influenza vaccine. Both conserved end residues are part of each CDR3. Fields, in order: clone size, CDR3 length, J gene, D gene, V gene, CDR3 protein, CDR3 DNA. A D gene is named only where the DNA matches it firmly. A row's size may be missing; if present it is once, few, many or a size class.

size: many; length: 16; J: TRBJ2-1; D: TRBD1; V: TRBV29-1; CDR3: CSVEEGLDRGWVEQFF; DNA: TGCAGCGTTGAAGAGGGATTGGACAGGGGGTGGGTTGAGCAGTTCTTC
size: -; length: 17; J: TRBJ2-3; D: TRBD1; V: TRBV6-1; CDR3: CASRTGYGTGYTDTQYF; DNA: TGTGCCAGCAGGACGGGGTACGGGACAGGGTACACAGATACGCAGTATTTT
size: many; length: 17; J: TRBJ1-6; D: -; V: TRBV28; CDR3: CASSSPSGGGRNSPLHF; DNA: TGTGCCAGCAGTTCCCCATCGGGAGGGGGACGGAATTCACCCCTCCACTTT
size: once; length: 15; J: TRBJ2-1; D: -; V: TRBV7-2; CDR3: CASSSGGGAQGEQFF; DNA: TGTGCCAGCAGCTCCGGAGGGGGGGCCCAGGGTGAGCAGTTCTTC
size: few; length: 12; J: TRBJ2-5; D: TRBD1; V: TRBV5-6; CDR3: CASSPNRGPQYF; DNA: TGTGCCAGCAGCCCGAACAGGGGTCCCCAGTACTTC
size: few; length: 15; J: TRBJ2-7; D: TRBD1; V: TRBV10-3; CDR3: CATLSTGTGGGEQYF; DNA: TGTGCCACCCTTTCCACCGGGACAGGGGGCGGCGAGCAGTACTTC
size: few; length: 16; J: TRBJ2-3; D: TRBD2; V: TRBV18; CDR3: CASSPPGLAGADTQYF; DNA: TGTGCCAGCTCACCACCGGGACTAGCGGGAGCAGATACGCAGTATTTT
size: -; length: 13; J: TRBJ2-2; D: -; V: TRBV28; CDR3: CASSFIYSGELFF; DNA: TGTGCCAGCAGTTTCATTTATTCCGGGGAGCTGTTTTTT
size: -; length: 16; J: TRBJ2-7; D: -; V: TRBV6-5; CDR3: CASSYRGLRGTYEQYF; DNA: TGTGCCAGCAGTTACCGGGGACTTAGGGGGACCTACGAGCAGTACTTC
size: -; length: 14; J: TRBJ2-3; D: -; V: TRBV29-1; CDR3: CSVSQYGRADTQYF; DNA: TGCAGCGTGAGCCAATATGGCAGGGCAGATACGCAGTATTTT
size: -; length: 14; J: TRBJ2-3; D: TRBD2; V: TRBV5-5; CDR3: CASSSGSLTDTQYF; DNA: TGTGCCAGTTCTAGCGGGAGTCTAACAGATACGCAGTATTTT
size: -; length: 14; J: TRBJ2-2; D: -; V: TRBV28; CDR3: CASSLVQPTGELFF; DNA: TGTGCCAGCAGTTTAGTACAGCCCACCGGGGAGCTGTTTTTT
size: -; length: 13; J: TRBJ1-1; D: -; V: TRBV11-3; CDR3: CASSLEDNTEAFF; DNA: TGTGCCAGCAGCTTAGAGGATAACACTGAAGCTTTCTTT
size: many; length: 14; J: TRBJ2-2; D: -; V: TRBV28; CDR3: CASSWGANTGELFF; DNA: TGTGCCAGCAGTTGGGGAGCGAACACCGGGGAGCTGTTTTTT
size: -; length: 11; J: TRBJ2-1; D: TRBD1; V: TRBV11-2; CDR3: CASKGAGEQFF; DNA: TGTGCCAGCAAGGGGGCTGGTGAGCAGTTCTTC
size: -; length: 14; J: TRBJ2-3; D: -; V: TRBV20-1; CDR3: CSASARESTDTQYF; DNA: TGCAGTGCTTCGGCCCGGGAAAGCACAGATACGCAGTATTTT
size: -; length: 16; J: TRBJ1-1; D: TRBD1; V: TRBV2; CDR3: CASRIYRDRVNTEAFF; DNA: TGTGCCAGCAGGATTTACCGGGACAGGGTGAACACTGAAGCTTTCTTT
size: many; length: 12; J: TRBJ2-3; D: -; V: TRBV30; CDR3: CAWSFATDTQYF; DNA: TGTGCCTGGAGTTTTGCCACAGATACGCAGTATTTT
size: many; length: 16; J: TRBJ2-2; D: TRBD1; V: TRBV7-2; CDR3: CASSLAQGANTGELFF; DNA: TGTGCCAGCAGCTTAGCCCAGGGGGCGAACACCGGGGAGCTGTTTTTT
size: -; length: 17; J: TRBJ2-3; D: TRBD2; V: TRBV5-5; CDR3: CASKTSGPFSSTDTQYF; DNA: TGTGCCAGCAAAACTAGCGGTCCTTTCTCTAGCACAGATACGCAGTATTTT
size: few; length: 15; J: TRBJ2-2; D: -; V: TRBV27; CDR3: CASSFGGRLTGELFF; DNA: TGTGCCAGCAGTTTCGGGGGGCGCTTAACCGGGGAGCTGTTTTTT
size: few; length: 11; J: TRBJ1-2; D: -; V: TRBV7-2; CDR3: CASSTPNGYTF; DNA: TGTGCCAGCAGCACGCCTAATGGCTACACCTTC
size: -; length: 15; J: TRBJ2-1; D: TRBD2; V: TRBV20-1; CDR3: CSALGGDGKGNEQFF; DNA: TGCAGTGCCCTCGGGGGGGACGGTAAGGGCAATGAGCAGTTCTTC
size: few; length: 16; J: TRBJ2-3; D: -; V: TRBV5-1; CDR3: CASSLARGGPTDTQYF; DNA: TGCGCCAGCAGCTTGGCCAGAGGGGGGCCGACAGATACGCAGTATTTT
size: -; length: 13; J: TRBJ1-2; D: TRBD1; V: TRBV5-1; CDR3: CASSADRGIGYTF; DNA: TGCGCCAGCAGCGCGGACAGGGGAATCGGCTACACCTTC
size: -; length: 16; J: TRBJ2-1; D: TRBD2; V: TRBV4-1; CDR3: CASSQVGLAANNEQFF; DNA: TGCGCCAGCAGCCAAGTAGGTCTAGCGGCTAACAATGAGCAGTTCTTC
size: many; length: 14; J: TRBJ2-2; D: -; V: TRBV7-9; CDR3: CASSLGADTGELFF; DNA: TGTGCCAGCAGCCTGGGGGCAGACACCGGGGAGCTGTTTTTT
size: -; length: 13; J: TRBJ1-1; D: TRBD1; V: TRBV20-1; CDR3: CSATRGARTEAFF; DNA: TGCAGTGCTACCAGGGGGGCGCGGACTGAAGCTTTCTTT
size: few; length: 13; J: TRBJ1-1; D: -; V: TRBV27; CDR3: CASINRVRSEAFF; DNA: TGTGCCAGCATAAATAGGGTCCGCTCTGAAGCTTTCTTT
size: -; length: 15; J: TRBJ2-2; D: TRBD1; V: TRBV7-8; CDR3: CASSAGQGNTGELFF; DNA: TGTGCCAGCAGCGCGGGACAGGGAAATACCGGGGAGCTGTTTTTT
size: many; length: 11; J: TRBJ2-1; D: -; V: TRBV29-1; CDR3: CSAGPHNEQFF; DNA: TGCAGCGCAGGCCCCCACAATGAGCAGTTCTTC
size: -; length: 16; J: TRBJ2-1; D: TRBD1; V: TRBV25-1; CDR3: CASSDTTGGTYNEQFF; DNA: TGTGCCAGCAGTGACACAACAGGGGGCACGTACAATGAGCAGTTCTTC
size: many; length: 13; J: TRBJ2-1; D: -; V: TRBV7-2; CDR3: CASSLARVDEQFF; DNA: TGTGCCAGCAGCTTAGCGCGGGTCGATGAGCAGTTCTTC
size: few; length: 15; J: TRBJ2-7; D: -; V: TRBV10-3; CDR3: CAISEKGGRTYEQYF; DNA: TGTGCCATCAGTGAGAAGGGGGGTCGAACCTACGAGCAGTACTTC
size: -; length: 13; J: TRBJ2-1; D: -; V: TRBV5-1; CDR3: CASRSDGGNEQFF; DNA: TGCGCCAGCAGATCCGACGGAGGTAATGAGCAGTTCTTC
size: -; length: 16; J: TRBJ1-1; D: TRBD1; V: TRBV7-2; CDR3: CASSLQQGARGTEAFF; DNA: TGTGCCAGCAGCTTACAACAGGGGGCGCGGGGCACTGAAGCTTTCTTT
size: -; length: 18; J: TRBJ1-2; D: -; V: TRBV5-1; CDR3: CASSLLGQGAGDNYGYTF; DNA: TGCGCCAGCAGCCTGCTCGGGCAGGGAGCGGGGGACAACTATGGCTACACCTTC
size: -; length: 17; J: TRBJ2-7; D: TRBD1; V: TRBV28; CDR3: CASSFKGSGQGSYEQYF; DNA: TGTGCCAGCAGTTTTAAGGGTTCTGGACAGGGTAGCTACGAGCAGTACTTC
size: -; length: 14; J: TRBJ2-7; D: TRBD1; V: TRBV7-6; CDR3: CASSPSGTGGEQYF; DNA: TGTGCCAGCAGTCCGTCCGGGACAGGGGGCGAGCAGTACTTC
size: -; length: 13; J: TRBJ2-7; D: -; V: TRBV25-1; CDR3: CASSDGGSNEQYF; DNA: TGTGCCAGCAGTGACGGGGGCTCGAACGAGCAGTACTTC
size: many; length: 12; J: TRBJ2-1; D: -; V: TRBV12-3/TRBV12-4; CDR3: CASSPHRDEQFF; DNA: TGTGCCAGCAGTCCCCATAGAGATGAGCAGTTCTTC
size: few; length: 16; J: TRBJ2-1; D: TRBD2; V: TRBV27; CDR3: CASSVVVGRGYNEQFF; DNA: TGTGCCAGCAGTGTGGTAGTGGGGAGGGGTTACAATGAGCAGTTCTTC
size: -; length: 13; J: TRBJ2-3; D: -; V: TRBV5-1; CDR3: CASSRLASDTQYF; DNA: TGCGCCAGCAGTAGGCTAGCCAGTGATACGCAGTATTTT
size: many; length: 14; J: TRBJ2-1; D: -; V: TRBV27; CDR3: CASSLSGPYNEQFF; DNA: TGTGCCAGCAGTTTATCTGGCCCTTACAATGAGCAGTTCTTC
size: -; length: 14; J: TRBJ2-7; D: -; V: TRBV20-1; CDR3: CSVALGGAHYEQYF; DNA: TGCAGTGTAGCTCTGGGGGGGGCCCACTACGAGCAGTACTTC